The 18 T cell receptor beta chains below come from one sample, sequenced in a study of blood T cell repertoires in COVID-19. Method: immunoSEQ multiplex PCR; TCRdb's copy keeps in-frame clones and lacks some. The data hold a few hundred thousand clones, with roughly 88% observed a single time. The sample consisted of peripheral blood. All receptors derive from a woman aged 30 to 39 who had recovered from COVID-19.

The rearrangement joins TRBV2 to TRBJ2-1; D gene uncertain. CDR3 length: 13 residues. From germline, CDR1 is SNHLY and CDR2 FYNNEI. The germline V and J ends were trimmed by 11 bases and 5 bases, with 16 bases remaining between them. This chain's CDR3 is CAARSSFNNEQFF. CDR3 coding DNA: TGTGCCGCACGGAGCTCTTTTAACAATGAGCAGTTCTTC.

The chain combines TRBV2 with TRBJ1-6; 9 nucleotides match TRBD1. V trimming: 9 bases; J trimming: 10 bases; junction bases outside the gene matches: 7. Germline lookup yields CDR1 SNHLY and CDR2 FYNNEI. The CDR3 consists of 13 residues. CDR3 in amino acids: CASRPGTGSPLHF. CDR3 bases: TGTGCCAGTCGGCCGGGGACAGGGTCACCCCTCCACTTT.

This chain links TRBV4-2 with TRBJ2-2; weak D call: TRBD2 (5 bases). Trimming stripped 5 bases from V and 0 bases from J, with 10 bases between. Germline V lookup: CDR1 LGHNA, CDR2 YNFKEQ. This CDR3 has 15 residues. The CDR3 region has the DNA TGTGCCAGCAGCTCCCGGGATACGAACACCGGGGAGCTGTTTTTT. It encodes CASSSRDTNTGELFF.

The rearrangement joins TRBV19 to TRBJ2-3; weak D call: TRBD2 (5 bases). Trimming pared 5 bases from V and 9 bases from J, leaving 15 bases between. From germline, CDR1 is LNHDA and CDR2 SQIVND (reference sequence). CDR3 length: 13 amino acids. CDR3 sequence reads: CASSPSTRGTQYF. As DNA, the CDR3 is TGTGCCAGTAGTCCTTCGACACGCGGGACGCAGTATTTT.

This rearrangement joins TRBV7-9 to TRBJ1-2, with unresolved D. V shed 1 base and J shed 7 bases, with 10 bases lying between them. CDR1 and CDR2 (germline): SEHNR, FQNEAQ (reference sequence). CDR3 length: 13 residues. The chain's CDR3 is CASSLGASGGYTF. The CDR3 coding sequence is TGTGCCAGCAGCTTAGGGGCCTCCGGTGGCTACACCTTC. Full variable domain (remainder filled in from reference TRBV7-9 and TRBJ1-2): DTGVSQNPRHKITKRGQNVTFRCDPISEHNRLYWYRQTLGQGPEFLTYFQNEAQLEKSRLLSDRFSAERPKGSFSTLEIQRTEQGDSAMYLCASSLGASGGYTFGSGTRLTVV.

A single count supports this clone. The chain uses TRBV7-8 and TRBJ1-1; possible D gene TRBD1, 5 bases. Between the trimmed V and J ends, which lost 1 base and 5 bases, there was a span of 8 bases. Germline CDR1 and CDR2: SGHVS and FQNEAQ. This CDR3 contains 13 residues. The CDR3, as DNA: TGTGCCAGCAGCTTAGGACAGTTGACTGAAGCTTTCTTT. This translates into CASSLGQLTEAFF.

This clone has a handful of counts. The chain recombines TRBV10-3 with TRBJ2-3, with TRBD2 identical over 7 bases. With 3 bases clipped from V and 3 bases from J, the junction kept 6 bases outside the gene matches. Germline-derived CDR1 and CDR2 are ENHRY and SYGVKD. This CDR3 has 15 amino acids. The DNA of the CDR3 is TGTGCCATCAGTGACCGCGGGGGTGAAACAGATACGCAGTATTTT. It specifies CAISDRGGETDTQYF.

The V gene is TRBV30, the J gene TRBJ1-3, with 7 bases fitting TRBD1. V gave up 0 bases and J gave up 2 bases; unmatched junction bases: 4. Per the germline V gene, CDR1 is GTSNPN and CDR2 is SVGIG (reference sequence). The CDR3 covers 15 residues. Here the CDR3 reads CAWSVTGAPGNTIYF. The CDR3 DNA sequence: TGTGCCTGGAGTGTTACAGGGGCCCCTGGAAACACCATATATTTT. Full variable domain (outside the CDR3, taken from reference TRBV30 and TRBJ1-3): SQTIHQWPATLVQPVGSPLSLECTVEGTSNPNLYWYRQAAGRGLQLLFYSVGIGQISSEVPQNLSASRPQDRQFILSSKKLLLSDSGFYLCAWSVTGAPGNTIYFGEGSWLTVV.

V and J are TRBV12-5 and TRBJ2-1, with D possibly TRBD2 on 6 matching bases. CDR3 size: 17 residues. The V and J ends lost 6 bases and 2 bases respectively, with 20 bases between them. Germline V gene data show CDR1 as LGHNT and CDR2 as FRNRAP. The DNA of the CDR3 is TGTGCTAGTGGATGGGGTTGGGTCGGGGGAACCTACAATGAGCAGTTCTTC. Its translation is CASGWGWVGGTYNEQFF.

The chain is built from TRBV19 and TRBJ1-5, with a weak D call TRBD1 (5 bases). Trimming pared 1 base from V and 6 bases from J, leaving 16 bases between. Germline-derived CDR1 and CDR2 are LNHDA and SQIVND (reference sequence). This CDR3 is 16 amino acids long. The CDR3 here is CASSIGGGREGQPQHF. CDR3 nucleotides: TGTGCCAGTAGTATAGGGGGAGGCAGGGAGGGTCAGCCCCAGCATTTT.

This clone was recorded only once. The rearrangement links TRBV27 to TRBJ1-2; TRBD1 is a possible D gene (6 bases). Germline lookup yields CDR1 MNHEY and CDR2 SMNVEV (reference sequence). CDR3 length: 16 amino acids. Trimming cost V 6 bases and J 5 bases, with 22 bases left between them. The CDR3 DNA sequence: TGTGCCAGCAGCCAGTCGTGGGCAGGGGTCACATATGGCTACACCTTC. Protein: CASSQSWAGVTYGYTF.

J is TRBJ1-2 and V is TRBV5-4, with 7 bases lining up with TRBD1. After removal of 4 bases from V and 4 bases from J, the junction contained 7 bases not matched to a gene. Germline CDR1 is SGHNT and CDR2 is YYREEE (reference sequence). The CDR3 is 14 amino acids. The CDR3 spells CASSVTQGSYGYTF. The DNA for the CDR3 is TGTGCCAGCAGCGTAACACAGGGGAGCTATGGCTACACCTTC.

V gene TRBV3-1 (or the pseudogene TRBV3-2) combines with J gene TRBJ2-1; the match to TRBD1 covers 9 bases. Losses at the gene ends were 3 bases for V and 9 bases for J; bases not matched to a gene: 3. Germline CDR1 LGHDT, CDR2 YNNKEL (reference sequence). The CDR3 totals 13 residues. In nucleotides, the CDR3 is TGTGCCAGCAGCCAGCTGGGACAGGGTGAGCAGTTCTTC. Encoded protein: CASSQLGQGEQFF.

The chain combines TRBV7-2 with TRBJ2-3; D uncertain. CDR1 and CDR2 from the germline V gene are SGHTA and FQGNSA. Trimming shortened V by 1 base and J by 2 bases, and 7 bases separated the two germline ends. The CDR3 length is 14 residues. The CDR3 sequence: CASSLGLITDTQYF. The CDR3 nucleotides read TGTGCCAGCAGCTTAGGGCTTATCACAGATACGCAGTATTTT.

This rearrangement joins TRBV15 to TRBJ2-2; TRBD1 agrees at 7 bases. With V trimmed by 5 bases and J by 4 bases, 10 bases remained unmatched. This CDR3 contains 16 residues. Germline V gene sequence: CDR1 LNHNV, CDR2 YYDKDF (reference sequence). CDR3 residues: CATSGSGQPFTGELFF. CDR3 in DNA: TGTGCCACCAGCGGATCGGGACAGCCATTCACCGGGGAGCTGTTTTTT.

This chain connects TRBV10-3 to TRBJ2-5, with D perhaps TRBD2 (6 bases). The CDR3 has 14 amino acids. V was shortened by 6 bases and J by 2 bases, with 13 bases between the two germline ends. The V gene's germline CDR1 is ENHRY and CDR2 SYGVKD. As DNA, the CDR3 is TGTGCCATCAGGCCCGGGGGACCTCAAGAGACCCAGTACTTC. This codes for CAIRPGGPQETQYF.

The J gene is TRBJ1-4, the V gene TRBV5-1, with 11 bases fitting TRBD1. There are 17 residues in the CDR3. The V gene end was trimmed by 1 base and the J gene end by 7 bases; junction bases not matched to a gene: 9. Germline assignment: CDR1 SGHRS and CDR2 YFSETQ. The DNA for the CDR3 is TGCGCCAGCAGCTTGCGGACAGGGGGCTTCGTTGGTGAAAAACTGTTTTTT. Translating gives CASSLRTGGFVGEKLFF.

This clone was detected only a few times. The chain employs TRBV25-1 and TRBJ2-1; TRBD2 agrees at 7 bases. Germline trimming cut 0 bases from V and 8 bases from J; bases unmatched to any gene: 4. Germline loops: CDR1 MGHDK, CDR2 SYGVNS. CDR3 length equals 14 residues. Here the CDR3 reads CASSEYSGRDEQFF. The CDR3 nucleotides read TGTGCCAGCAGTGAATATTCGGGGAGGGATGAGCAGTTCTTC.